Following are 27 T cell receptor beta chains from one sample sequenced in a study of control samples from healthy donors and cancer patients. TCRdb keeps only in-frame clones here, not all; method: immunoSEQ multiplex PCR. The data hold approximately 87,000 clones, with 90% to 95% observed a single time. Sequenced: blood. These receptor sequences come from a man aged 45 to 65 in good health.

The V call is TRBV6-1, the J call TRBJ2-7; D is ambiguous. The germline V and J ends were trimmed by 3 bases and 1 base, with 13 bases remaining between them. The CDR3 runs 15 residues. CDR1 is MNHNS and CDR2 is SASEGT in the germline V gene. For the CDR3, the DNA is TGTGCCAGCAGTGAGGGCCCCGGACGGTCCTACGAGCAGTACTTC. Protein: CASSEGPGRSYEQYF.

The chain recombines TRBV4-3 with TRBJ1-1; D remains ambiguous. The V end was cut by 0 bases, the J end by 4 bases, with 6 bases between. This CDR3 contains 13 residues. The germline CDR1 and CDR2 sequences are LGHNA and YSLEER. CDR3 bases: TGCGCCAGCAGCCAAGATTCTGGCACTGAAGCTTTCTTT. Translated: CASSQDSGTEAFF.

The genes are TRBV7-2 and TRBJ1-5, with TRBD1 as a possible D gene (5 bases). There are 13 residues in the CDR3. The germline V and J ends were trimmed by 1 base and 5 bases, with 6 bases remaining between them. CDR1 and CDR2 from the germline V gene are SGHTA and FQGNSA. The DNA for the CDR3 is TGTGCCAGCAGCTTAGGGGGGGATCAGCCCCAGCATTTT. This encodes CASSLGGDQPQHF.

V usage is TRBV24-1 and J usage is TRBJ1-5; D perhaps matches TRBD1 (5 bases). With 5 bases removed from V and 4 bases from J, the gap between germline ends came to 8 bases. This CDR3 is 13 amino acids long. Germline assignment: CDR1 KGHDR and CDR2 SFDVKD. The chain's CDR3 is CATSGQTNQPQHF. The CDR3, as DNA: TGTGCCACCAGTGGACAGACTAATCAGCCCCAGCATTTT.

J is TRBJ1-2 and V is TRBV7-9, with 7 bases aligning to TRBD1. V gave up 1 base and J gave up 4 bases; unmatched junction bases: 6. The CDR3 has 15 amino acids. Germline V gives CDR1 SEHNR, CDR2 FQNEAQ (reference sequence). The CDR3 coding sequence is TGTGCCAGCAGCTTAGTAGGGGGCGCCGGCTATGGCTACACCTTC. Translated, it gives CASSLVGGAGYGYTF.

The chain has TRBV11-2 and TRBJ2-7; D is uncertain. Trimming removed 7 bases at V and 5 bases at J, with 12 bases between. This CDR3 region has 12 residues. Germline V gene lookup returns CDR1 SGHAT and CDR2 FQNNGV. The CDR3 sequence is CASTSFRDEQYF. The CDR3 nucleotides read TGTGCCAGCACCTCTTTTCGGGACGAGCAGTACTTC. The full variable domain, its missing parts supplied by reference TRBV11-2 and TRBJ2-7, is EAGVAQSPRYKIIEKRQSVAFWCNPISGHATLYWYQQILGQGPKLLIQFQNNGVVDDSQLPKDRFSAERLKGVDSTLKIQPAKLEDSAVYLCASTSFRDEQYFGPGTRLTVT.

This chain joins TRBV19 and TRBJ1-4; D is perhaps TRBD1 (6 bases). CDR1 LNHDA and CDR2 SQIVND come from the germline V gene (reference sequence). V dropped 0 bases and J dropped 5 bases, with 13 bases sitting between them. The CDR3 covers 16 residues. The CDR3 DNA is TGTGCCAGTAGTATAGATGAAGGCGGACAGAATGAAAAACTGTTTTTT. Its protein is CASSIDEGGQNEKLFF.

The table lists this clone with a few counts. The chain combines TRBV12-3 or TRBV12-4 with TRBJ1-2, with a tentative D call TRBD1 (6 bases). The CDR3 spans 11 residues. The V gene lost 6 bases and the J gene lost 8 bases, with 10 bases spanning the gap. The CDR3 spells CASRRQGGYTF. The DNA of the CDR3 is TGTGCCAGCAGACGTCAGGGGGGCTACACCTTC.

The chain employs TRBV29-1 and TRBJ1-2; 8 bases agree with TRBD1. With 6 bases clipped from V and 4 bases from J, the junction kept 10 bases outside the gene matches. This CDR3 spans 14 amino acids. CDR1 is SQVTM and CDR2 is ANQGSEA in the germline V gene. CDR3 protein: CSVLPGTGIYGYTF. CDR3 nucleotides: TGCAGCGTCCTCCCCGGGACAGGAATCTATGGCTACACCTTC.

V is TRBV4-3 and J is TRBJ1-6; no firm D call. CDR3 length: 16 amino acids. The ends were cut back, 0 bases at V and 10 bases at J, with 16 bases in the middle. Germline CDR1 and CDR2: LGHNA and YSLEER. CDR3 nucleotide sequence: TGCGCCAGCAGCCAAGAAGGCAGTGCTATTGGCTCACCCCTCCACTTT. It yields the protein CASSQEGSAIGSPLHF.

The chain carries TRBV12-3 or TRBV12-4 and TRBJ1-4, with D possibly being TRBD1 (5 bases). Trimming left V 6 bases short and J 8 bases short, with 10 bases between. The length of the CDR3 is 12 residues. DNA for the CDR3: TGTGCCAGCAGATCAGAGGGGGAAAAACTGTTTTTT. This encodes CASRSEGEKLFF.

The chain joins TRBV9 to TRBJ1-3, with a possible D match to TRBD1 (5 bases). Trimming cost V 3 bases and J 0 bases, with 13 bases left between them. The V gene's germline CDR1 is SGDLS and CDR2 YYNGEE. CDR3 length equals 16 residues. The CDR3 spells CASSGRGTLSGNTIYF. The CDR3 nucleotides are TGTGCCAGCAGCGGTAGAGGGACCCTCTCTGGAAACACCATATATTTT.

CDR3 loop: CASSPGPGLDSSNQPQHF. In DNA form, the CDR3 reads TGTGCCAGCAGCCCCGGACCAGGTTTAGATTCTAGCAATCAGCCCCAGCATTTT. The chain carries TRBV7-8 and TRBJ1-5; D is undetermined. The V gene's germline CDR1 is SGHVS and CDR2 FQNEAQ. V was trimmed by 5 bases and J by 0 bases, leaving 20 bases between them. This CDR3 has 18 amino acids.

The rearrangement links TRBV5-1 to TRBJ2-6; perhaps TRBD1 as D (5 bases). The V gene's germline CDR1 is SGHRS and CDR2 YFSETQ. The CDR3 is 14 residues long. The V and J ends lost 7 bases and 0 bases respectively, with 8 bases between them. The CDR3 DNA sequence: TGCGCCAGCTTCCAGGGCTCTGGGGCCAACGTCCTGACTTTC. Translating gives CASFQGSGANVLTF.

The chain has TRBV6-2 or TRBV6-3 and TRBJ2-1; 10 nucleotides match TRBD2. Germline-derived CDR1 and CDR2 are MNHEY and SVGEGT. This CDR3 comprises 19 residues. The J segment lost 0 bases and the V segment lost 2 bases, leaving 10 bases of the junction unmatched. CDR3 in DNA: TGTGCCAGCAGTTACCCGCTAGCGGGGGCTATGAGCTCCTACAATGAGCAGTTCTTC. It is translated as CASSYPLAGAMSSYNEQFF.

The sample holds a few counts of this clone. V usage is TRBV4-1 and J usage is TRBJ1-1; TRBD1 is a possible D gene (5 bases). Germline V gene sequence: CDR1 MGHRA, CDR2 YSYEKL. There are 13 residues in the CDR3. V lost 1 base and J lost 4, with 7 bases in between. The CDR3 sequence is CASSQGGLTEAFF. DNA for the CDR3: TGCGCCAGCAGCCAAGGGGGACTCACTGAAGCTTTCTTT.

This chain links TRBV2 with TRBJ1-3, with D unresolved. V lost 8 bases and J lost 3, with 8 bases in between. Germline loops: CDR1 SNHLY, CDR2 FYNNEI. The CDR3 length is 12 residues. This chain's CDR3 is CASALSGNTIYF. CDR3 coding DNA: TGTGCCAGCGCCCTCAGTGGAAACACCATATATTTT.

The V and J genes are TRBV19 and TRBJ1-5; no clear D gene. The CDR3 contains 15 residues. V lost 1 base, J lost 1 base, and 8 bases lay in between. CDR1 LNHDA and CDR2 SQIVND come from the germline V gene (reference sequence). This CDR3 is CASSIVEQSNQPQHF. The CDR3 nucleotides are TGTGCCAGTAGTATAGTTGAACAAAGCAATCAGCCCCAGCATTTT.

This rearrangement joins TRBV7-9 to TRBJ2-7, with a weak D call TRBD1 (5 bases). V dropped 5 bases and J dropped 5 bases, with 16 bases sitting between them. The CDR3 is 14 amino acids. Germline CDR1 is SEHNR and CDR2 is FQNEAQ (reference sequence). The CDR3 DNA reads as TGTGCCAGCAGCCCCCCCTCAGGGCTCAACGAGCAGTACTTC. Encoded protein: CASSPPSGLNEQYF.

The chain uses TRBV7-9 and TRBJ2-2; TRBD2 matches at 8 bases. CDR1 SEHNR and CDR2 FQNEAQ come from the germline V gene (reference sequence). This CDR3 has 16 amino acids. Trimming at V came to 4 bases and at J to 5 bases, leaving 9 bases not matched to a gene. CDR3 in amino acids: CASSYTGTRGTGELFF. In DNA, the CDR3 is TGTGCCAGCAGCTACACGGGGACTAGGGGGACCGGGGAGCTGTTTTTT.

This chain connects TRBV2 to TRBJ1-3; D perhaps matches TRBD1 (6 bases). Deletions cut 6 bases from V and 1 base from J, with 25 bases between. In germline, CDR1 is SNHLY, CDR2 FYNNEI. This CDR3 is 19 amino acids long. The CDR3 coding sequence is TGTGCCAGCAGCCTCACCAAAGGGGTATTAGGGGGATCTGGAAACACCATATATTTT. This codes for CASSLTKGVLGGSGNTIYF. Complete variable domain (other parts from reference TRBV2 and TRBJ1-3): EPEVTQTPSHQVTQMGQEVILRCVPISNHLYFYWYRQILGQKVEFLVSFYNNEISEKSEIFDDQFSVERPDGSNFTLKIRSTKLEDSAMYFCASSLTKGVLGGSGNTIYFGEGSWLTVV.

This clone showed up just once. This chain uses TRBV2 with TRBJ2-2; TRBD1 matches at 8 bases. After removal of 8 bases from V and 1 base from J, the junction contained 3 bases not matched to a gene. This CDR3 has 14 residues. The germline gives CDR1 SNHLY, CDR2 FYNNEI. The CDR3 region has the DNA TGTGCCAGCGTTGGGACAGGGAACACCGGGGAGCTGTTTTTT. It translates to CASVGTGNTGELFF.

The rearrangement joins TRBV28 to TRBJ2-5, with D tentatively TRBD2 (5 bases). Trimming took 6 bases from V and 2 from J, leaving 10 bases between them. CDR1 and CDR2 from the germline V gene are MDHEN and SYDVKM. CDR3 size: 13 residues. The CDR3 spells CASRATIQETQYF. In DNA form, the CDR3 reads TGTGCCAGCAGGGCGACTATTCAAGAGACCCAGTACTTC.

The J gene is TRBJ2-7, the V gene TRBV24-1, with 9 bases matching TRBD2. V was clipped by 8 bases and J by 7 bases; unmatched bases: 11. The germline V gene has CDR1 KGHDR and CDR2 SFDVKD. The CDR3 runs to 14 residues. The chain's CDR3 is CATTIAGVSGEQYF. In nucleotides, the CDR3 is TGTGCCACCACAATAGCGGGGGTCTCGGGGGAGCAGTACTTC.

The chain employs TRBV5-1 and TRBJ1-6; 7 bases align to TRBD1. The CDR3 loop spans 16 amino acids. The trim removed 0 bases at V and 1 base at J, leaving 1 base unmatched. Per the germline V gene, CDR1 is SGHRS and CDR2 is YFSETQ. Here the CDR3 reads CASSLEGQSYNSPLHF. DNA for the CDR3: TGCGCCAGCAGCTTGGAGGGACAGTCCTATAATTCACCCCTCCACTTT.

The gene calls are TRBV6-1 and TRBJ1-1; D not certain. The V gene lost 0 bases and the J gene lost 1 base, with 3 bases spanning the gap. This CDR3 region has 13 residues. Germline V lookup: CDR1 MNHNS, CDR2 SASEGT. The CDR3 reads CASSEAGNTEAFF. CDR3 DNA sequence: TGTGCCAGCAGTGAAGCGGGGAACACTGAAGCTTTCTTT.

The chain links TRBV6-5 to TRBJ1-4; D gene ambiguous. This CDR3 region has 14 residues. The V gene lost 6 bases and the J gene lost 6 bases, with 14 bases spanning the gap. CDR1 is MNHEY, CDR2 SVGAGI, per germline. The CDR3 reads CASRGRGVYEKLFF. The CDR3, as DNA: TGTGCCAGCAGGGGCCGTGGGGTGTATGAAAAACTGTTTTTT.